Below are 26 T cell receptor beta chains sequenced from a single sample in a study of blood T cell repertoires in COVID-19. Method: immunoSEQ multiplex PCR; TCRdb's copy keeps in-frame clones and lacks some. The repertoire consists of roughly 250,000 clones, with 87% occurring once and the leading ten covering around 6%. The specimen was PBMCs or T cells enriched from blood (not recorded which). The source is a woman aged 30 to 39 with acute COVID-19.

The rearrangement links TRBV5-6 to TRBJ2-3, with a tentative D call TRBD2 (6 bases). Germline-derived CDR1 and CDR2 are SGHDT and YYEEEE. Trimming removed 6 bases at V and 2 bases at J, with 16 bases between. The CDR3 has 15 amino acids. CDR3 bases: TGTGCCAGCACCCGACTAGGGACCGCCACAGATACGCAGTATTTT. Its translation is CASTRLGTATDTQYF. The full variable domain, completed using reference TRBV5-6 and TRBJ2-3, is DAGVTQSPTHLIKTRGQQVTLRCSPKSGHDTVSWYQQALGQGPQFIFQYYEEEERQRGNFPDRFSGHQFPNYSSELNVNALLLGDSALYLCASTRLGTATDTQYFGPGTRLTVL.

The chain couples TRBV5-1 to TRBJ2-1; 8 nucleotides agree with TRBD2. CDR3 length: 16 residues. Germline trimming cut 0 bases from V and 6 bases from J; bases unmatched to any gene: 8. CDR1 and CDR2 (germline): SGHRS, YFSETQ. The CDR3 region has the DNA TGCGCCAGCAGCTTGGCCTCGCTAGCGGGTGTCAATGAGCAGTTCTTC. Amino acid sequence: CASSLASLAGVNEQFF. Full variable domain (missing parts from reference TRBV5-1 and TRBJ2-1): KAGVTQTPRYLIKTRGQQVTLSCSPISGHRSVSWYQQTPGQGLQFLFEYFSETQRNKGNFPGRFSGRQFSNSRSEMNVSTLELGDSALYLCASSLASLAGVNEQFFGPGTRLTVL.

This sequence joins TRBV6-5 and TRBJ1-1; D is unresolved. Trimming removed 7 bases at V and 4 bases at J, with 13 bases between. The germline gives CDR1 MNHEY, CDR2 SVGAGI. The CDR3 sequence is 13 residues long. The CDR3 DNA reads TGTGCCAGCACCGCAACGGGAGGCACTGAAGCTTTCTTT. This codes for CASTATGGTEAFF.

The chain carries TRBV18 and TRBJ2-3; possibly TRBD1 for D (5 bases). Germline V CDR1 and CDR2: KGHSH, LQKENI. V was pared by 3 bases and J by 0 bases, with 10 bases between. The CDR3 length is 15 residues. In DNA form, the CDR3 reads TGTGCCAGCTCACCCGGTAGGGGTAGCACAGATACGCAGTATTTT. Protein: CASSPGRGSTDTQYF.

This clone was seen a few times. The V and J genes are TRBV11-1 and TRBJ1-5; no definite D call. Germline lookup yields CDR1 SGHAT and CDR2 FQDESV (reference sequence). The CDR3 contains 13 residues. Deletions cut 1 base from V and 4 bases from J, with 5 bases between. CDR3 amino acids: CASSLDLNQPQHF. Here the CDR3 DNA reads TGTGCCAGCAGCTTAGATCTGAATCAGCCCCAGCATTTT.

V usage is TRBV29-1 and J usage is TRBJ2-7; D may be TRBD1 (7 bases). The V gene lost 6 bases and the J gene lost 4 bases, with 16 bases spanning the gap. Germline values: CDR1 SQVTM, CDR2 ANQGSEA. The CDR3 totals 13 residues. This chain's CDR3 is CSVRGTAQYEQYF. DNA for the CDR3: TGCAGCGTCCGCGGGACAGCCCAATACGAGCAGTACTTC.

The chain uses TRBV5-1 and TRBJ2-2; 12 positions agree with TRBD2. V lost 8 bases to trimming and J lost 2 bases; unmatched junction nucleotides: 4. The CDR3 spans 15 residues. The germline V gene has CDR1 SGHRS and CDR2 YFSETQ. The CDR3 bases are TGCGCCAGTCAACTAGCGGGGGGAAACACCGGGGAGCTGTTTTTT. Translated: CASQLAGGNTGELFF.

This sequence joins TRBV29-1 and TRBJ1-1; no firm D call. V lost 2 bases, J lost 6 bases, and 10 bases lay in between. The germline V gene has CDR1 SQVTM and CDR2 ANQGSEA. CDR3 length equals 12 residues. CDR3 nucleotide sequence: TGCAGCGTTGAACGCGGGGAACCTGAAGCTTTCTTT. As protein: CSVERGEPEAFF.

The CDR3 DNA is TGTGCCAGCAGTTTTGCTAGGGGGGGTGAGCAGTTCTTC. This codes for CASSFARGGEQFF. The rearrangement joins TRBV28 to TRBJ2-1, with TRBD2 as a possible D gene (7 bases). Germline loops: CDR1 MDHEN, CDR2 SYDVKM. The CDR3 runs 13 residues. Deletions cut 3 bases from V and 9 bases from J, with 12 bases between.

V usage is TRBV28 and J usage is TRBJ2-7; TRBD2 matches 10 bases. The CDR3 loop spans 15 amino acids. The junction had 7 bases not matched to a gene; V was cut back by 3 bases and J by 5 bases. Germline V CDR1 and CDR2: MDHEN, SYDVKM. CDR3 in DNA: TGTGCCAGCAGTTTGGAGCGGGAGGGCCTCCACGAGCAGTACTTC. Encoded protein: CASSLEREGLHEQYF.

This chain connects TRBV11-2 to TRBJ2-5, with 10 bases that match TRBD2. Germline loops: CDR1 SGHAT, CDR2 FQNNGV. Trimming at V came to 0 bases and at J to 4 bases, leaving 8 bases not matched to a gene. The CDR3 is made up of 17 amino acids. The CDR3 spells CASSLELAGGPRETQYF. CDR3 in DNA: TGTGCCAGCAGCTTAGAATTAGCGGGGGGCCCTCGAGAGACCCAGTACTTC.

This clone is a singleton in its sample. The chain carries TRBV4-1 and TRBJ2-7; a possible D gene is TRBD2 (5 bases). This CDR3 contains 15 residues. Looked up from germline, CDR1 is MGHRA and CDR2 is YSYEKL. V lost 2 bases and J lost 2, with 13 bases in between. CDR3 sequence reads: CASSQRSDLAYEQYF. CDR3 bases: TGCGCCAGCAGCCAAAGGTCGGACTTAGCCTACGAGCAGTACTTC.

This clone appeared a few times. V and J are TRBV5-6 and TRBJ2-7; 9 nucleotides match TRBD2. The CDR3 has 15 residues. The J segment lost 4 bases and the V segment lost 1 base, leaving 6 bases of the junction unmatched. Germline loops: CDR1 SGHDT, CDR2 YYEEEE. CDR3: CASSLLGREGYEQYF. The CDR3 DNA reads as TGTGCCAGCAGCTTGCTGGGGCGGGAGGGGTACGAGCAGTACTTC.

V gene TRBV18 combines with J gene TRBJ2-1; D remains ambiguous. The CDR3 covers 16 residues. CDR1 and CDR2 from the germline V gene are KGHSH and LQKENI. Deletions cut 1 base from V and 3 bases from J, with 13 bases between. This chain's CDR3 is CASSPQTPWSYNEQFF. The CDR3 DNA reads TGTGCCAGCTCACCACAAACCCCTTGGAGCTACAATGAGCAGTTCTTC.

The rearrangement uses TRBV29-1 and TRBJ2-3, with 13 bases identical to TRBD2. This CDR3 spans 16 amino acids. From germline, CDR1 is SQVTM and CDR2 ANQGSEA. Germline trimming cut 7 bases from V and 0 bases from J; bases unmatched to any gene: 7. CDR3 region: CSATGTSGASTDTQYF. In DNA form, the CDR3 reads TGCAGCGCCACCGGGACTAGCGGGGCTAGCACAGATACGCAGTATTTT.

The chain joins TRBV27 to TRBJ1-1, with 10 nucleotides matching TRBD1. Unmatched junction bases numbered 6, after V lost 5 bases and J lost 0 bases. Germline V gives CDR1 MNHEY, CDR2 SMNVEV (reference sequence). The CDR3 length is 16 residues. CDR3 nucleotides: TGTGCCAGCAGTCCCCGGACAGGGGGTTTGAACACTGAAGCTTTCTTT. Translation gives CASSPRTGGLNTEAFF.

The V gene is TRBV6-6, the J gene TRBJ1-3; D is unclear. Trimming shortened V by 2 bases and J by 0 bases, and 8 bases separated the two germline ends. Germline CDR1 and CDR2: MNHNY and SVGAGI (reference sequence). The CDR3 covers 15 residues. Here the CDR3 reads CASSYMSSSGNTIYF. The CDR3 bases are TGTGCCAGCAGTTACATGAGCTCCTCTGGAAACACCATATATTTT.

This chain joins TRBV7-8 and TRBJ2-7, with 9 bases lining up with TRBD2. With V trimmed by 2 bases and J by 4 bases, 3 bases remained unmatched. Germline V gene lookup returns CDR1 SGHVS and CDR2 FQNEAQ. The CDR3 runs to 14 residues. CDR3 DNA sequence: TGTGCCAGCAGCTTAAGCGGGAGGTGGTACGAGCAGTACTTC. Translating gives CASSLSGRWYEQYF.

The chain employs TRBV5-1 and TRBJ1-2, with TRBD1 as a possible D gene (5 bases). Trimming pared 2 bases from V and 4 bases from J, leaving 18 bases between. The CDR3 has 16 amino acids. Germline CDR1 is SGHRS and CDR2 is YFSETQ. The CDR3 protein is CASSLTTDQFSYGYTF. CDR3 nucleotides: TGCGCCAGCAGCTTAACGACAGACCAATTCTCCTATGGCTACACCTTC.

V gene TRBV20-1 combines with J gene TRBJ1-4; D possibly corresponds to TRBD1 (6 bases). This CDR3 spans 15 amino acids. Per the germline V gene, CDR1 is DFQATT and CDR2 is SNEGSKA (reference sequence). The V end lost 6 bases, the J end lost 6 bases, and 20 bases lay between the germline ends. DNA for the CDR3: TGCAGTGCCAGTCCTGTTACAGGGAGAGATGAAAAACTGTTTTTT. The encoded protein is CSASPVTGRDEKLFF.

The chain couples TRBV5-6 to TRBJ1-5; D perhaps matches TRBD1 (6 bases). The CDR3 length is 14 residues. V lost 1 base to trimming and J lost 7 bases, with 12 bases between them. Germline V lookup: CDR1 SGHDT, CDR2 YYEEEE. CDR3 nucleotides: TGTGCCAGCAGCTTGTCCGCAGGGGACCAGCCCCAGCATTTT. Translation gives CASSLSAGDQPQHF.

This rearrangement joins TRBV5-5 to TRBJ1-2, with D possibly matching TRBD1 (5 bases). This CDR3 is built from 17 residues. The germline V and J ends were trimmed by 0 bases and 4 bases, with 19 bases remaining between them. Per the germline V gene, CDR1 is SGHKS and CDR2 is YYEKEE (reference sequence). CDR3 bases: TGTGCCAGCAGCTTGGTCCCCGACACAGGCTGGGGCTATGGCTACACCTTC. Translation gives CASSLVPDTGWGYGYTF.

The CDR3 loop is CASSLFGEQFF. CDR3 nucleotide sequence: TGTGCCAGCAGTTTATTCGGTGAGCAGTTCTTC. The rearrangement links TRBV28 to TRBJ2-1; no firm D call. The germline V gene encodes CDR1 MDHEN and CDR2 SYDVKM. This CDR3 has 11 amino acids. V lost 1 base, J lost 9 bases, and 4 bases lay in between.

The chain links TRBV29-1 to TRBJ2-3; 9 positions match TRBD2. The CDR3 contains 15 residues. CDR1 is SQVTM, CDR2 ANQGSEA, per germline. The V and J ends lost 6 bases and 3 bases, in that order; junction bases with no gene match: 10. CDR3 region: CSVGGAGGRTDTQYF. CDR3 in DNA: TGCAGCGTGGGGGGGGCGGGAGGGCGGACAGATACGCAGTATTTT.

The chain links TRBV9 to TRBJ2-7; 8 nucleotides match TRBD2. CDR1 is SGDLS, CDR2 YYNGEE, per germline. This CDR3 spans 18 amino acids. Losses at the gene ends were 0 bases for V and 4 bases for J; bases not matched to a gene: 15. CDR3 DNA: TGTGCCAGCAGCGTAGCTCCCCTCGGGGGAGCGGGAGCGTACGAGCAGTACTTC. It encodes CASSVAPLGGAGAYEQYF.

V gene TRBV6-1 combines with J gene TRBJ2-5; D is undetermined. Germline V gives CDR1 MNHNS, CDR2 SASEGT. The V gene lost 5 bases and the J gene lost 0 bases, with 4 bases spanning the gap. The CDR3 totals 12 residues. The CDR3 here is CASSYHQETQYF. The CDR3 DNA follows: TGTGCCAGCAGTTATCACCAAGAGACCCAGTACTTC.